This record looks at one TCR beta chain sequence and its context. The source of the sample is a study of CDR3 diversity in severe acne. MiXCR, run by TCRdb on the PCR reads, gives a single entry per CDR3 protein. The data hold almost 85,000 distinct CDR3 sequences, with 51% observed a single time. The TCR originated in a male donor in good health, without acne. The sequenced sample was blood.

The CDR3 loop reads CASSDSGPQETQYF. CDR3 DNA: TGTGCCAGCAGTGATAGCGGACCTCAAGAGACCCAGTACTTC. V and J are TRBV2 and TRBJ2-5, with D possibly being TRBD2 (6 bases). The V gene's germline CDR1 is SNHLY and CDR2 FYNNEI. The CDR3 runs 14 residues. Deletions cut 3 bases from V and 2 bases from J, with 10 bases between.